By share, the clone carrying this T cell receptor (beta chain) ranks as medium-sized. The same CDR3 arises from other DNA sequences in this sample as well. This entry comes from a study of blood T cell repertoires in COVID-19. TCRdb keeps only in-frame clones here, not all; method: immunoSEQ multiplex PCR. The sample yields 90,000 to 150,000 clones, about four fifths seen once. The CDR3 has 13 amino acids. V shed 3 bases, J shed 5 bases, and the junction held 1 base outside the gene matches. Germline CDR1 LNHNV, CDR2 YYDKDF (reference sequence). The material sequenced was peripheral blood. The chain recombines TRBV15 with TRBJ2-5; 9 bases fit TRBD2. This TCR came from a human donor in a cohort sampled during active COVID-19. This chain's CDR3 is CATSSLAGETQYF. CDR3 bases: TGTGCCACCAGCAGTCTAGCGGGGGAGACCCAGTACTTC.